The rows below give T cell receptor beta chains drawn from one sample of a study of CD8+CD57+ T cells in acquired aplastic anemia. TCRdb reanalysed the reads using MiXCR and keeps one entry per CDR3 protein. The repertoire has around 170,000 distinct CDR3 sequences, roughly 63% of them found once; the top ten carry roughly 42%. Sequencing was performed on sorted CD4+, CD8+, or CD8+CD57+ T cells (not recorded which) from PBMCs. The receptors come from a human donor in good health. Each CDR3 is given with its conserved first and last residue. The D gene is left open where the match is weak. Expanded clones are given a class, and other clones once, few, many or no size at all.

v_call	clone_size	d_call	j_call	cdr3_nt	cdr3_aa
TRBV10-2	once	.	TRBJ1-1	TGCGCCAGCAATCAGGGGAGCACTGAAGCTTTCTTT	CASNQGSTEAFF
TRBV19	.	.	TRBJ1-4	TGTGCCACAAGGGACGGAGCAACTAATGAAAAACTGTTTTTT	CATRDGATNEKLFF
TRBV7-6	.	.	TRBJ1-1	TGTGCCAGCAGCTTAGCGCGGGGCAAGACCACTGAAGCTTTCTTT	CASSLARGKTTEAFF
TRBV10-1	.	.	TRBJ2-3	TGCGCCAGCAGTGGGGCAGGGGTCGGCGAAGATACGCAGTATTTT	CASSGAGVGEDTQYF
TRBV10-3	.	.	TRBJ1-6	TGTGCCATCAGTGAGTCGGTCAGGGAAGGGTCACCCCTCCACTTT	CAISESVREGSPLHF
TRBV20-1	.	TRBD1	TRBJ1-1	TGCAGTGCTAGAGCCCAGGGACAGGGAACTTCTGAAGCTTTCTTT	CSARAQGQGTSEAFF
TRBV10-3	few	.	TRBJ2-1	TGTGCCATCAGTGGAACCGACTTGAATGAGCAGTTCTTC	CAISGTDLNEQFF
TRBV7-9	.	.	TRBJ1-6	TGTGCCAGCAGCTTAGCAAGCGGGGTTAATTCACCCCTCCACTTT	CASSLASGVNSPLHF
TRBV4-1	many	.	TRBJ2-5	TGCGCCAGCAGCCAAGTCCGGTCGGGAGCAGAGACCCAGTACTTC	CASSQVRSGAETQYF
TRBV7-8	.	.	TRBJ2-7	TGTGCCAGCATACCCTACGAGCAGTACTTC	CASIPYEQYF
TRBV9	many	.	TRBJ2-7	TGTGCCAGCACCCCCGACGGGAACTCCTACGAGCAGTACTTC	CASTPDGNSYEQYF
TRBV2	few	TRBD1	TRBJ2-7	TGTGCCAGCAGTCCCGGACAGGGACCCGAGCAGTACTTC	CASSPGQGPEQYF
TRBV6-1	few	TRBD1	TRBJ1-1	TGTGCCAGCACTTGGACAGGGGAAAACACTGAAGCTTTCTTT	CASTWTGENTEAFF
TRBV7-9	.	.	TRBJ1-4	TGTGCCAGCAGCTTAGCTCCAGGGGTCATCGAAAAACTGTTTTTT	CASSLAPGVIEKLFF
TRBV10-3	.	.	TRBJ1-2	TGTGCCATCAGTGTATCGGGTGTTGGCTACACCTTC	CAISVSGVGYTF
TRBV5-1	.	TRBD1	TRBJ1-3	TGCGCCAGCAGCAAAGGACAGGGCGGCCGTGGAAACACCATATATTTT	CASSKGQGGRGNTIYF
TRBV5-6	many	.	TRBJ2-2	TGTGCCAGCAGCTTGGACATGAACACCGGGGAGCTGTTTTTT	CASSLDMNTGELFF
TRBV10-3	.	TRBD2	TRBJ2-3	TGTGCCATCAGTACTAGCGGGGGCACAGATACGCAGTATTTT	CAISTSGGTDTQYF
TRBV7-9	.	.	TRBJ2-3	TGTGCCAGCAGCTCAGGGTCCTTAGACACAGATACGCAGTATTTT	CASSSGSLDTDTQYF
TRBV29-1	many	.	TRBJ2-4	TGCAGCGTTGAACTACCGACAGAAAACATTCAGTACTTC	CSVELPTENIQYF
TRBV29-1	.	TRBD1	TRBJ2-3	TGCAGCGTTCCCCGGGACAGGAATACAGATACGCAGTATTTT	CSVPRDRNTDTQYF
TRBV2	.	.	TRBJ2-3	TGTGCCAGCAACGGGGCTAGCACAGATACGCAGTATTTT	CASNGASTDTQYF
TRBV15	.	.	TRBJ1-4	TGTGCCACCAGCAGAGGACACGCTAATGAAAAACTGTTTTTT	CATSRGHANEKLFF
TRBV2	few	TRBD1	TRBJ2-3	TGTGCCAGCTTGGACAGGTACACAGATACGCAGTATTTT	CASLDRYTDTQYF
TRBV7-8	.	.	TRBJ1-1	TGTGCCAGCAGCTTAAGTCCAGGGAGGGGTGTGGAAGCTTTCTTT	CASSLSPGRGVEAFF
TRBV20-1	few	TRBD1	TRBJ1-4	TGCAGTGCGGGACAGGGAGTAAAACTGTTTTTT	CSAGQGVKLFF
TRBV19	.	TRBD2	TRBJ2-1	TGTGCCAGTAGGGACCGACTAGCGGACAATGAGCAGTTCTTC	CASRDRLADNEQFF
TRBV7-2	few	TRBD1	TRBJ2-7	TGTGCCAGCAGCCTGGACAGGGGTCGCGAGCAGTACTTC	CASSLDRGREQYF